This TCR beta chain was profiled in a study of cytomegalovirus exposure and HLA in healthy donors. Generated by immunoSEQ multiplex PCR, the TCRdb table keeps only in-frame clones and is missing some. The sample contains about 160,000 clones, approximately 96% of which appear only once. Separation from the roughly 670-subject first cohort characterized the roughly 110-subject validation cohort, to which the donors belonged. The CDR3 runs 14 residues. Trimming left V 5 bases short and J 3 bases short, with 15 bases between. In germline, CDR1 is SGHDT, CDR2 YYEEEE. Sequencing input: PBMCs. This receptor was identified in a woman aged 18-29 years in good health and CMV-seronegative. The chain has TRBV5-6 and TRBJ2-7; possibly TRBD1 for D (6 bases). The CDR3 sequence is CASSSGTSGYEQYF. The CDR3 nucleotides read TGTGCCAGCAGTTCCGGGACAAGTGGCTACGAGCAGTACTTC.